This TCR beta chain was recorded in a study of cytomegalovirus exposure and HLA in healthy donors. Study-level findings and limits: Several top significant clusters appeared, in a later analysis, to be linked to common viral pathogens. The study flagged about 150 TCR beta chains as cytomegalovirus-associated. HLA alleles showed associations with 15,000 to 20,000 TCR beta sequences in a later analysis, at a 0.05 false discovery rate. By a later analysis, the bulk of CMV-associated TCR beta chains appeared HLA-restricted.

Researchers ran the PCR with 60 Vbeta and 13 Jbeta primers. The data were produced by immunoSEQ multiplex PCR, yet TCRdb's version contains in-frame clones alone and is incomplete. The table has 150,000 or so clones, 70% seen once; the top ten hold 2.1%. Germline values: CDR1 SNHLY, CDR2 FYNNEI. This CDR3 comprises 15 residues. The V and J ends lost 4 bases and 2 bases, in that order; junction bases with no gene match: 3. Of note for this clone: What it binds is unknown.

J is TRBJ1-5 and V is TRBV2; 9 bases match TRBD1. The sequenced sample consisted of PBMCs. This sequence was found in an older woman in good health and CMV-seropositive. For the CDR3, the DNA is TGTGCCAGCAGTGCCTGGACAGGGGGCAATCAGCCCCAGCATTTT. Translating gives CASSAWTGGNQPQHF.